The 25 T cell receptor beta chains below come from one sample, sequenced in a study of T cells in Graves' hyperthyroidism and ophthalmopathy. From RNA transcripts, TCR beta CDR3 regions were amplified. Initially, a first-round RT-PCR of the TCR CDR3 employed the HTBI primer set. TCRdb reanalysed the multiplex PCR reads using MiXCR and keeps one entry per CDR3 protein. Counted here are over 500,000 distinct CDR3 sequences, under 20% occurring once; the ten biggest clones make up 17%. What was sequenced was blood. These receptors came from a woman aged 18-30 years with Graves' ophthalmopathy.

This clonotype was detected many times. The CDR3 DNA reads TGTGCCAGCAGTTCAAGAGTTCCCAACACTGAAGCTTTCTTT. Translated: CASSSRVPNTEAFF. The gene calls are TRBV28 and TRBJ1-1; unclear D gene. CDR3 length equals 14 residues. The V end was cut by 4 bases, the J end by 2 bases, with 11 bases between. CDR1 and CDR2 from the germline V gene are MDHEN and SYDVKM.

The CDR3, as DNA: TGTGCCAGCAGCTTAGCGGGGGCCGGCCCCACAGATACGCAGTATTTT. Residues: CASSLAGAGPTDTQYF. This chain links TRBV7-8 with TRBJ2-3; tentatively, D is TRBD1 (6 bases). V gave up 0 bases and J gave up 2 bases, with 12 bases separating them. The CDR3 loop spans 16 amino acids. From germline, CDR1 is SGHVS and CDR2 FQNEAQ.

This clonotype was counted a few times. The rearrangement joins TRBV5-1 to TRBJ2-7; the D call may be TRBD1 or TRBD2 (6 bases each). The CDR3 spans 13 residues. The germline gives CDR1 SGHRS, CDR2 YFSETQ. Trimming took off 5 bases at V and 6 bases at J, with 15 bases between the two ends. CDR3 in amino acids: CASRRTDGSEQYF. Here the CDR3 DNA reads TGCGCCAGCAGAAGGACAGACGGGAGCGAGCAGTACTTC.

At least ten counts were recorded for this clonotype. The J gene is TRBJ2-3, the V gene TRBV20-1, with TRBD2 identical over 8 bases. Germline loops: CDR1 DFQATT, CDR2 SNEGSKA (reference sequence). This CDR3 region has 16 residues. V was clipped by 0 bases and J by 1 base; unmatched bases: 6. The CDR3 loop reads CSARETLAGRTDTQYF. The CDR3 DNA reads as TGCAGTGCTAGAGAGACCCTAGCGGGCCGCACAGATACGCAGTATTTT.

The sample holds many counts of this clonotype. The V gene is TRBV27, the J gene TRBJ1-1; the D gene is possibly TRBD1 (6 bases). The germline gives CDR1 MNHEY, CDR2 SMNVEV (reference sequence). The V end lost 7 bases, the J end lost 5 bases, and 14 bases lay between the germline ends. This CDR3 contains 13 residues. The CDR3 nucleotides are TGTGCCAGCACCCCGGGGGCGGGAACTGAAGCTTTCTTT. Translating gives CASTPGAGTEAFF.

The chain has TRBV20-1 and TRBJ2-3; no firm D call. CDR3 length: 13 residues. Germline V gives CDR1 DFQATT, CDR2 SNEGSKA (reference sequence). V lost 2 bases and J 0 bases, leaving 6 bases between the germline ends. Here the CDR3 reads CSARMASTDTQYF. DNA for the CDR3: TGCAGTGCTAGAATGGCTAGCACAGATACGCAGTATTTT.

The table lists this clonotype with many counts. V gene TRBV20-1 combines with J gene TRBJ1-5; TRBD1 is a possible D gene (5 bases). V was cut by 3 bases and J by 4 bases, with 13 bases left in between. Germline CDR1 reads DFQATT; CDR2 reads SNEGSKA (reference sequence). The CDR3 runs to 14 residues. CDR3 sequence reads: CSASAGRGNQPQHF. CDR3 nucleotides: TGCAGTGCTAGTGCGGGACGCGGTAATCAGCCCCAGCATTTT.

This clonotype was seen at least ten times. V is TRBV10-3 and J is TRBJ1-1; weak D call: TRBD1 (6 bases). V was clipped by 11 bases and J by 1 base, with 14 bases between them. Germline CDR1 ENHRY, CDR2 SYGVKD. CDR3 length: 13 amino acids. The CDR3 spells CASRQEPNTEAFF. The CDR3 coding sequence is TGTGCCTCGAGACAGGAGCCGAACACTGAAGCTTTCTTT.

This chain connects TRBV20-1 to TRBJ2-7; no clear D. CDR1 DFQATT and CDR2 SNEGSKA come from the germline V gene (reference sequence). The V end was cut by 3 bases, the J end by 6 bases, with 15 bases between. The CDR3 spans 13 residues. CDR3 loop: CSARSHGHPEQYF. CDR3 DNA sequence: TGCAGTGCTAGGAGCCACGGTCACCCCGAGCAGTACTTC.

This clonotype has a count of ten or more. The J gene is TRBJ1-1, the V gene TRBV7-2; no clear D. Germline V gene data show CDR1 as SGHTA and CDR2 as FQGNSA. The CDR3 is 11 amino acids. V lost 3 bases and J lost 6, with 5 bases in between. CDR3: CASSFRAEAFF. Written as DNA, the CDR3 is TGTGCCAGCAGCTTTCGGGCTGAAGCTTTCTTT.

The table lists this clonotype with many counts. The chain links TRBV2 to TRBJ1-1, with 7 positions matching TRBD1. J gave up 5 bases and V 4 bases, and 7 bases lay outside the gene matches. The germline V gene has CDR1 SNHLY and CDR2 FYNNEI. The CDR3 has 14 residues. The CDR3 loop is CASSGRPGGTEAFF. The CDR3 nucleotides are TGTGCCAGCAGTGGGAGGCCAGGGGGGACTGAAGCTTTCTTT.

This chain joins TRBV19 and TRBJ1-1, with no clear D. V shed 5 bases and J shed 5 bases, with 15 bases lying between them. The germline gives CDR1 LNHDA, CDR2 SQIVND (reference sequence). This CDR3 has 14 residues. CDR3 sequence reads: CASSPGWEMTEAFF. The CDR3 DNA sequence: TGTGCCAGTAGTCCTGGCTGGGAGATGACTGAAGCTTTCTTT.

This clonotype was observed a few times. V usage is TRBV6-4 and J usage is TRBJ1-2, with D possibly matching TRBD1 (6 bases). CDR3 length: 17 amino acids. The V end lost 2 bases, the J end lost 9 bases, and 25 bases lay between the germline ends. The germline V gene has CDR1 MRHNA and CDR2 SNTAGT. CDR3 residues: CASSDEARGQPFDSYTF. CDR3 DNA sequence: TGTGCCAGCAGTGACGAGGCTCGGGGACAACCGTTTGATAGCTACACCTTC.

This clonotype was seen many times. The chain's CDR3 is CASSLSDRGYGYTF. In DNA form, the CDR3 reads TGTGCCAGCAGTTTATCGGACAGGGGCTATGGCTACACCTTC. This chain joins TRBV12-3 or TRBV12-4 and TRBJ1-2, with 9 bases that match TRBD1. V lost 2 bases, J lost 4 bases, and 2 bases stayed unmatched. The CDR3 contains 14 residues.

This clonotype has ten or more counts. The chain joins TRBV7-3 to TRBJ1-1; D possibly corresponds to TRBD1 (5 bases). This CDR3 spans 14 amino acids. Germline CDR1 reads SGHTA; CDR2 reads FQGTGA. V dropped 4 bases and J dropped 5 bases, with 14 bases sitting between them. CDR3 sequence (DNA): TGTGCCAGCAGCTCGCAGGGCGAGATGACTGAAGCTTTCTTT. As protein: CASSSQGEMTEAFF.

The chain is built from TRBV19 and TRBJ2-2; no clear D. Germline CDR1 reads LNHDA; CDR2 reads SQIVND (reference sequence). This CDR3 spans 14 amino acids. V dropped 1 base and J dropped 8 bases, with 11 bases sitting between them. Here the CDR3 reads CASSIVRAAGELFF. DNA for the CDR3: TGTGCCAGTAGTATAGTTCGGGCCGCGGGGGAGCTGTTTTTT.

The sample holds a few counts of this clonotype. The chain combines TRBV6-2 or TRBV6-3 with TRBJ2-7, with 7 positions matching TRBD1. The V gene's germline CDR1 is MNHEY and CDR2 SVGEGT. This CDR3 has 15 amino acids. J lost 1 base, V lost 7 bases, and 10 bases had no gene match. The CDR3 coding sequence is TGTGCCAGCACCGACGCGGCAGGGGGATCCTACGAGCAGTACTTC. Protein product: CASTDAAGGSYEQYF.

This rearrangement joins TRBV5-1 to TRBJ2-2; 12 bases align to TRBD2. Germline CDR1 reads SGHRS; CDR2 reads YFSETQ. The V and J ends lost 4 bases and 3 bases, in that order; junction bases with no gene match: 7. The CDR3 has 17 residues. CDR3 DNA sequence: TGCGCCAGCAGCCCACCGACTAGCGGGAGTGACACCGGGGAGCTGTTTTTT. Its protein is CASSPPTSGSDTGELFF. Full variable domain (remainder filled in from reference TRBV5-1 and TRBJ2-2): KAGVTQTPRYLIKTRGQQVTLSCSPISGHRSVSWYQQTPGQGLQFLFEYFSETQRNKGNFPGRFSGRQFSNSRSEMNVSTLELGDSALYLCASSPPTSGSDTGELFFGEGSRLTVL.

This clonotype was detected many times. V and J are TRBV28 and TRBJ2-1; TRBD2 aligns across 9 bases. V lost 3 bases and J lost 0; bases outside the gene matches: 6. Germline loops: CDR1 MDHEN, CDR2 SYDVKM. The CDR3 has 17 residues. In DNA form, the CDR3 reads TGTGCCAGCAGTTTTCTAGCGGGGCCCGACTCCTACAATGAGCAGTTCTTC. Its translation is CASSFLAGPDSYNEQFF.

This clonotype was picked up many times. CDR3 region: CSASGRKEQFF. CDR3 nucleotides: TGCAGTGCTAGTGGGCGTAAGGAGCAGTTCTTC. This rearrangement joins TRBV20-1 to TRBJ2-1; no reliable D call. CDR1 is DFQATT, CDR2 SNEGSKA, per germline (reference sequence). The CDR3 length is 11 residues. Trimming cost V 3 bases and J 10 bases, with 10 bases left between them.

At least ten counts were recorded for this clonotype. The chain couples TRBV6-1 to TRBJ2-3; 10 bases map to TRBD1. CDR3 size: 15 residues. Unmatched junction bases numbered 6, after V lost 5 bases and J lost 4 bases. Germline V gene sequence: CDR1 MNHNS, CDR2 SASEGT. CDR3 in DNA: TGTGCCAGCAGTAAGGCCGGGACAGGGGCAGATACGCAGTATTTT. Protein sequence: CASSKAGTGADTQYF.

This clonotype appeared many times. Written as DNA, the CDR3 is TGTGCCAGCAGCCCCGGGACTAGCGGGAGCAACGAGCAGTACTTC. Translation gives CASSPGTSGSNEQYF. The genes are TRBV27 and TRBJ2-7, with 14 nucleotides matching TRBD2. With 6 bases clipped from V and 5 bases from J, the junction kept 6 bases outside the gene matches. Per germline, CDR1 MNHEY and CDR2 SMNVEV (reference sequence). This CDR3 is built from 15 residues.

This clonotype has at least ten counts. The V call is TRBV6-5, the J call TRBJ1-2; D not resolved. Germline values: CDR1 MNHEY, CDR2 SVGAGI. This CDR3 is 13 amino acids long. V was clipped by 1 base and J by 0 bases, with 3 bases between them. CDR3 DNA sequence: TGTGCCAGCAGTTACTTTACTAACTATGGCTACACCTTC. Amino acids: CASSYFTNYGYTF.

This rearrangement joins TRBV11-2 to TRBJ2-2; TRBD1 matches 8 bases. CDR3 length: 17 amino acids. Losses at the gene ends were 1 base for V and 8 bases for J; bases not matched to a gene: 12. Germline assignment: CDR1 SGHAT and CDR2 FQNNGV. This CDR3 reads CASSLGHGQGLSGELFF. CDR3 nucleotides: TGTGCCAGCAGCTTAGGCCACGGACAGGGCCTGAGTGGGGAGCTGTTTTTT.

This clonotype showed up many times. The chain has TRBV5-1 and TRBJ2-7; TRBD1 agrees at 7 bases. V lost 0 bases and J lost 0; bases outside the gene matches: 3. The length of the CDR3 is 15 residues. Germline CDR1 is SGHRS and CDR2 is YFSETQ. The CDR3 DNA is TGCGCCAGCAGCTTGGACGGACAGGCCTCCTACGAGCAGTACTTC. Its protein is CASSLDGQASYEQYF.